A selection of T cell receptor beta chains follows, all from one sample in a study of T cells in Graves' hyperthyroidism and ophthalmopathy. TCRdb reprocessed the multiplex PCR reads with MiXCR, giving one entry per CDR3 protein. The table has under 550,000 distinct CDR3 sequences, 20% seen once. Material for sequencing was blood. The receptors were sampled from a man aged 40-55 years with Graves' ophthalmopathy. The CDR3 runs from the conserved cysteine through the conserved F or W. The order of the fields is clone size, CDR3 length, V gene, J gene, D gene, CDR3 DNA, CDR3 protein. A D gene is named only where the DNA matches it firmly. Size values are once, few and many counts, or a class for expanded clones, and some rows have none.

clone_size: few
cdr3_length: 15
v_call: TRBV13
j_call: TRBJ2-7
d_call: TRBD1
cdr3_nt: TGTGCCAGCAGCTTGGGGCCGGGACAGGGGCGCGAGCAGTACTTC
cdr3_aa: CASSLGPGQGREQYF

clone_size: few
cdr3_length: 14
v_call: TRBV29-1
j_call: TRBJ1-2
d_call: TRBD1
cdr3_nt: TGCAGCCCCGATCCCCTGGACAGGGCAGGGGGCTACACCTTC
cdr3_aa: CSPDPLDRAGGYTF

clone_size: few
cdr3_length: 14
v_call: TRBV20-1
j_call: TRBJ2-1
d_call: .
cdr3_nt: TGCAGTGCTCGGGGGATTGGCCAGGAGAATGAGCAGTTCTTC
cdr3_aa: CSARGIGQENEQFF

clone_size: many
cdr3_length: 13
v_call: TRBV12-3/TRBV12-4
j_call: TRBJ2-5
d_call: .
cdr3_nt: TGTGCCAGCACCGGGCGAAGGCAAGAGACCCAGTACTTC
cdr3_aa: CASTGRRQETQYF

clone_size: .
cdr3_length: 14
v_call: TRBV20-1
j_call: TRBJ2-7
d_call: .
cdr3_nt: TGCGGTGCTAGAGATCCCGACTCCTTTTACGAGCAGTACTTC
cdr3_aa: CGARDPDSFYEQYF

clone_size: many
cdr3_length: 14
v_call: TRBV2
j_call: TRBJ1-2
d_call: .
cdr3_nt: TGTGCCAGCAGGAACGTAGGGACCGCAATGGGCTACACCTTC
cdr3_aa: CASRNVGTAMGYTF

clone_size: .
cdr3_length: 15
v_call: TRBV9
j_call: TRBJ2-7
d_call: TRBD1
cdr3_nt: TGTGCCAGCAGTCCCTCCGGGACAGGGCTGGGCGAGCAGTACTTC
cdr3_aa: CASSPSGTGLGEQYF

clone_size: many
cdr3_length: 17
v_call: TRBV7-6
j_call: TRBJ2-1
d_call: .
cdr3_nt: TGTGCCAGCAGCCCACGCGTCCCGGGTGGGGCCTACAATGAGCAGTTCTTC
cdr3_aa: CASSPRVPGGAYNEQFF

clone_size: .
cdr3_length: 15
v_call: TRBV7-9
j_call: TRBJ1-4
d_call: .
cdr3_nt: TGTGCCAGCAGCTTAGCTTCTCGGAATTTTGAAAAACTGTTTTTT
cdr3_aa: CASSLASRNFEKLFF

clone_size: many
cdr3_length: 14
v_call: TRBV7-3
j_call: TRBJ2-3
d_call: .
cdr3_nt: TGTGCCAGCAGCTTAGTGCGAGAATTTGATACGCAGTATTTT
cdr3_aa: CASSLVREFDTQYF

clone_size: once
cdr3_length: 17
v_call: TRBV6-1
j_call: TRBJ1-5
d_call: .
cdr3_nt: TGTGCCAGCAGTGCGGTGCAGGGGCCAGTAAGGGGGCAGCCCCAGCATTTT
cdr3_aa: CASSAVQGPVRGQPQHF

clone_size: .
cdr3_length: 15
v_call: TRBV6-1
j_call: TRBJ1-6
d_call: .
cdr3_nt: TGTGCCAGCAGGACTCTCAGGGGTTTTAATTCACCCCTCCACTTT
cdr3_aa: CASRTLRGFNSPLHF

clone_size: many
cdr3_length: 13
v_call: TRBV7-8
j_call: TRBJ2-1
d_call: .
cdr3_nt: TGTGCCAGCAGCTTACAGCCCTACAATGAGCAGTTCTTC
cdr3_aa: CASSLQPYNEQFF

clone_size: few
cdr3_length: 14
v_call: TRBV20-1
j_call: TRBJ1-1
d_call: .
cdr3_nt: TGCAGTGCTAGAGGCTACCCGTTGGTAACTGAAGCTTTCTTT
cdr3_aa: CSARGYPLVTEAFF

clone_size: .
cdr3_length: 14
v_call: TRBV5-4
j_call: TRBJ1-1
d_call: .
cdr3_nt: TGTGCCGGCAGCGGCGACAGATGGAACACTGAAGCTTTCTTT
cdr3_aa: CAGSGDRWNTEAFF

clone_size: few
cdr3_length: 15
v_call: TRBV7-9
j_call: TRBJ1-6
d_call: .
cdr3_nt: TGTGCCAGCAGCTTAGAGCAGGGAAGTAATTCACCCCTCCACTTT
cdr3_aa: CASSLEQGSNSPLHF

clone_size: .
cdr3_length: 13
v_call: TRBV12-3/TRBV12-4
j_call: TRBJ2-2
d_call: .
cdr3_nt: TGTGCCAGCAGTCGCAGGGGTCCCGGGGAGCTGTTTTTT
cdr3_aa: CASSRRGPGELFF